The 21 T cell receptor beta chains in this list originate from one sample, sequenced in a study of beta chain features in type 1 diabetes. Study-level points and caveats: Moderate yet significant TCRB CDR3 shortening was seen in Type 1 diabetes patients in all four CD4+ subsets.

Antigens of these TCRs are unknown. The study reverse transcribed the entire isolated RNA, so it sequenced expressed TCRB transcripts. Sequencing used immunoSEQ multiplex PCR; TCRdb keeps in-frame clones, though not all of them. The table has around 710,000 clones, around 12% seen once. The sample was naive CD4+ T cells from blood. Receptors originate from a man aged 30 to 39 with type 1 diabetes.

This clone turned up a few times. The chain recombines TRBV2 with TRBJ1-1; D is unresolved. Germline lookup yields CDR1 SNHLY and CDR2 FYNNEI. CDR3 length equals 13 residues. V shed 1 base and J shed 1 base, with 4 bases lying between them. The DNA for the CDR3 is TGTGCCAGCAGTGAAGACTGGAACACTGAAGCTTTCTTT. It specifies CASSEDWNTEAFF.

The rearrangement joins TRBV27 to TRBJ1-2; 7 bases map to TRBD1. This CDR3 is 16 amino acids long. V shed 3 bases and J 5 bases; nucleotides not matched to a gene: 12. Germline lookup yields CDR1 MNHEY and CDR2 SMNVEV (reference sequence). The DNA for the CDR3 is TGTGCCAGCAGTTTCCTCGACAGGGCTGGAGGTTATGGCTACACCTTC. It is translated as CASSFLDRAGGYGYTF.

The J gene is TRBJ1-1, the V gene TRBV4-3, with TRBD1 matching over 9 bases. Germline CDR1 LGHNA, CDR2 YSLEER. CDR3 length equals 17 residues. Trimming cost V 0 bases and J 9 bases; bases outside gene matches: 14. The chain's CDR3 is CASSQELPGTGSFQAFF. The CDR3 DNA follows: TGCGCCAGCAGCCAAGAATTACCCGGGACAGGGTCTTTTCAAGCTTTCTTT.

With regard to this clone: Within the sample, other DNA sequences also encode this same CDR3. The chain links TRBV9 to TRBJ2-1, with 10 bases aligning to TRBD2. With 0 bases clipped from V and 6 bases from J, the junction kept 3 bases outside the gene matches. Germline V CDR1 and CDR2: SGDLS, YYNGEE. This CDR3 is built from 15 residues. CDR3 sequence (DNA): TGTGCCAGCAGCGTAGCATCTAGCGGGGGCAATGAGCAGTTCTTC. Translation gives CASSVASSGGNEQFF.

This clone came up a few times. The CDR3 region has the DNA TGTGCCAGCAGCGTAGTTGGAGAAGGAGGTGCTGCGCGAAACACCATATATTTT. It encodes CASSVVGEGGAARNTIYF. This rearrangement joins TRBV9 to TRBJ1-3; D is uncertain. Trimming stripped 0 bases from V and 5 bases from J, with 21 bases between. CDR1 is SGDLS and CDR2 is YYNGEE in the germline V gene. This CDR3 has 18 residues. Full variable domain (missing parts from reference TRBV9 and TRBJ1-3): DSGVTQTPKHLITATGQRVTLRCSPRSGDLSVYWYQQSLDQGLQFLIQYYNGEERAKGNILERFSAQQFPDLHSELNLSSLELGDSALYFCASSVVGEGGAARNTIYFGEGSWLTVV.

This clone was counted a few times. The gene calls are TRBV7-6 and TRBJ1-2; the D gene is possibly TRBD1 (5 bases). Germline V gene lookup returns CDR1 SGHVS and CDR2 FNYEAQ. V lost 5 bases and J 0 bases, leaving 16 bases between the germline ends. CDR3 length: 16 amino acids. CDR3 region: CASSQLGADANYGYTF. As DNA, the CDR3 is TGTGCCAGCAGCCAATTAGGGGCGGATGCTAACTATGGCTACACCTTC.

This sequence joins TRBV2 and TRBJ1-5, with D possibly being TRBD1 (6 bases). Trimming removed 6 bases from V and 6 bases from J, with 9 bases in between. Germline V gene sequence: CDR1 SNHLY, CDR2 FYNNEI. The CDR3 covers 12 residues. CDR3 in DNA: TGTGCCAGCAGGTTAGGGGGTCAGCCCCAGCATTTT. The encoded protein is CASRLGGQPQHF.

This clone was recorded a few times. This chain joins TRBV19 and TRBJ2-2; D not resolved. This CDR3 is 13 amino acids long. Germline V gene lookup returns CDR1 LNHDA and CDR2 SQIVND (reference sequence). V was cut by 6 bases and J by 3 bases, with 8 bases left in between. CDR3 loop: CASSEAYTGELFF. The CDR3, as DNA: TGTGCCAGTAGCGAGGCATACACCGGGGAGCTGTTTTTT.

The V and J genes are TRBV5-1 and TRBJ1-2, with unresolved D. This CDR3 region has 14 residues. Germline V CDR1 and CDR2: SGHRS, YFSETQ. V was clipped by 1 base and J by 4 bases, with 11 bases between them. This CDR3 is CASSLSLDGYGYTF. Here the CDR3 DNA reads TGCGCCAGCAGCTTGTCCCTTGACGGCTATGGCTACACCTTC.

The V gene is TRBV7-9, the J gene TRBJ2-1; D is perhaps TRBD2 (5 bases). CDR3 size: 14 residues. Germline CDR1 is SEHNR and CDR2 is FQNEAQ (reference sequence). V lost 4 bases and J 7 bases, leaving 14 bases between the germline ends. This CDR3 reads CASSSDLRRNEQFF. CDR3 DNA: TGTGCCAGCAGCTCTGATCTCCGGAGGAATGAGCAGTTCTTC.

This chain connects TRBV5-6 to TRBJ1-2; a weak D match, TRBD1 (6 bases). Trimming stripped 1 base from V and 8 bases from J, with 24 bases between. Germline assignment: CDR1 SGHDT and CDR2 YYEEEE. There are 17 residues in the CDR3. CDR3 DNA: TGTGCCAGCAGCTTGTCTAACCCAACTGCAGGGGTGAACGGCTACACCTTC. It yields the protein CASSLSNPTAGVNGYTF.

V and J are TRBV4-3 and TRBJ2-2; D gene unclear. There are 16 residues in the CDR3. Germline V lookup: CDR1 LGHNA, CDR2 YSLEER. Trimming removed 0 bases at V and 4 bases at J, with 12 bases between. The CDR3: CASSQELLTGTGELFF. The CDR3, as DNA: TGCGCCAGCAGCCAAGAATTATTAACGGGCACCGGGGAGCTGTTTTTT.

V is TRBV30 and J is TRBJ2-1; TRBD1 matches at 9 bases. This CDR3 has 13 residues. V trimming: 3 bases; J trimming: 5 bases; junction bases outside the gene matches: 2. Germline CDR1 and CDR2: GTSNPN and SVGIG (reference sequence). The CDR3 bases are TGTGCCTGGAGGGGGACAGGGAACAATGAGCAGTTCTTC. Its protein product is CAWRGTGNNEQFF.

The table lists this clone with a few counts. The V call is TRBV30, the J call TRBJ2-2; no clear D gene. Germline V gene sequence: CDR1 GTSNPN, CDR2 SVGIG (reference sequence). CDR3 size: 12 residues. Trimming shortened V by 4 bases and J by 4 bases, and 7 bases separated the two germline ends. CDR3 sequence reads: CAWIPGTGELFF. In DNA form, the CDR3 reads TGTGCCTGGATCCCTGGCACCGGGGAGCTGTTTTTT.

This chain uses TRBV10-3 with TRBJ1-1; 8 bases align to TRBD1. Germline V gene sequence: CDR1 ENHRY, CDR2 SYGVKD. This CDR3 has 15 residues. The V gene end was trimmed by 2 bases and the J gene end by 4 bases; junction bases not matched to a gene: 6. CDR3 protein: CAISERLTGGTEAFF. The CDR3 nucleotides are TGTGCCATCAGTGAGCGTCTCACAGGGGGCACTGAAGCTTTCTTT.

This clone was recorded at least ten times. CDR3 amino acids: CASSEIQYF. In DNA form, the CDR3 reads TGCGCCAGCAGTGAGATACAGTACTTC. The V call is TRBV10-1, the J call TRBJ2-5; D remains unclear. Deletions cut 2 bases from V and 11 bases from J, with 3 bases between. This CDR3 has 9 residues. Germline V CDR1 and CDR2: WNHNN, SYGVQD (reference sequence).

The sample holds a few counts of this clone. V usage is TRBV29-1 and J usage is TRBJ1-1; 11 nucleotides align to TRBD1. Germline loops: CDR1 SQVTM, CDR2 ANQGSEA. The V and J ends lost 0 bases and 9 bases, in that order; junction bases with no gene match: 12. This CDR3 region has 16 residues. CDR3 amino acids: CSVEEYLRRDRGKAFF. DNA for the CDR3: TGCAGCGTTGAAGAGTATCTACGCCGGGACAGGGGGAAAGCTTTCTTT.

This clone was seen only a few times. The chain links TRBV9 to TRBJ2-7; D possibly corresponds to TRBD1 (5 bases). The CDR3 has 14 residues. Germline CDR1 is SGDLS and CDR2 is YYNGEE. Trimming left V 3 bases short and J 6 bases short, with 16 bases between. CDR3 loop: CASSAQGIRGEQYF. Written as DNA, the CDR3 is TGTGCCAGCAGCGCCCAGGGCATACGAGGCGAGCAGTACTTC.

The table lists this clone with a few counts. The V call is TRBV18, the J call TRBJ2-7, with a tentative D call TRBD2 (5 bases). Germline V gene sequence: CDR1 KGHSH, CDR2 LQKENI. The CDR3 covers 15 residues. Trimming removed 1 base from V and 0 bases from J, with 10 bases in between. CDR3 sequence (DNA): TGTGCCAGCTCACCACGAGGGCGTTCCTCCTACGAGCAGTACTTC. Protein product: CASSPRGRSSYEQYF.

This chain uses TRBV27 with TRBJ2-3; TRBD2 matches at 11 bases. The CDR3 has 17 amino acids. Trimming at V came to 2 bases and at J to 3 bases, leaving 7 bases not matched to a gene. Germline CDR1 reads MNHEY; CDR2 reads SMNVEV (reference sequence). The CDR3 here is CASSLGRLAGSTDTQYF. CDR3 nucleotide sequence: TGTGCCAGCAGTTTAGGTCGACTAGCGGGGTCGACAGATACGCAGTATTTT.

For the CDR3, the DNA is TGTGCCAGCAGTTCCAGGACTCACCGGTTCTTC. It is translated as CASSSRTHRFF. The V and J genes are TRBV6-6 and TRBJ2-1, with D tentatively TRBD2 (5 bases). V lost 4 bases, J lost 15 bases, and 13 bases lay in between. The germline V gene has CDR1 MNHNY and CDR2 SVGAGI (reference sequence). CDR3 length: 11 residues.